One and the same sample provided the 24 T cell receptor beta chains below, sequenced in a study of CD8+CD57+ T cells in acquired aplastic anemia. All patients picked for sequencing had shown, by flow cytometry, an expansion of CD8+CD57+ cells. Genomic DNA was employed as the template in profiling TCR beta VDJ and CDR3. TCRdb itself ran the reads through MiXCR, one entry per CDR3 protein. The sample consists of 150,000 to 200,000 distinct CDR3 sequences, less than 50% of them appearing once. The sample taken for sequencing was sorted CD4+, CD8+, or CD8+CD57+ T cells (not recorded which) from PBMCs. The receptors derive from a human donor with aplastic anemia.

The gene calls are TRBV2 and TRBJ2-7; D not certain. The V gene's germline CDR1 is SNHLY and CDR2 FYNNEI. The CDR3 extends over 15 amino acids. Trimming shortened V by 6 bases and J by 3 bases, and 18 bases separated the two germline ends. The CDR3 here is CASSPAYSKHYEQYF. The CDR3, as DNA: TGTGCCAGCAGCCCGGCGTACTCGAAACACTACGAGCAGTACTTC.

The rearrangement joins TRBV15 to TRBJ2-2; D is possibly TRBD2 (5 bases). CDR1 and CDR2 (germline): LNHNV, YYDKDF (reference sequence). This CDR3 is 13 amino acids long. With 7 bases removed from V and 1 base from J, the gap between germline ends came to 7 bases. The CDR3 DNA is TGTGCCACCAAAGCGGTGAACACCGGGGAGCTGTTTTTT. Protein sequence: CATKAVNTGELFF.

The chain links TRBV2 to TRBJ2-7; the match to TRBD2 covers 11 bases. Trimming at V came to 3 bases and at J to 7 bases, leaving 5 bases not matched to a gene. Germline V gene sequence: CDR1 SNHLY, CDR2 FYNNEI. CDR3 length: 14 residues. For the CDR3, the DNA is TGTGCCAGCAGTGAGGGGACTAGCGGCAATGAGCAGTACTTC. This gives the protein CASSEGTSGNEQYF.

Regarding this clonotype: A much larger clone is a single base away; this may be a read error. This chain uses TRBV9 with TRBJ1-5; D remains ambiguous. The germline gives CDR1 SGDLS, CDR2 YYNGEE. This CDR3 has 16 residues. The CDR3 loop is CASSVAATGVLEPQRF. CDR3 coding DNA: TGTGCCAGCAGCGTAGCGGCAACTGGCGTGTTAGAGCCCCAGCGTTTT.

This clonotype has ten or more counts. CDR3: CASSTTYNEQFF. The CDR3 DNA follows: TGTGCCAGCAGTACAACTTACAATGAGCAGTTCTTC. V gene TRBV27 combines with J gene TRBJ2-1; no firm D call. V shed 5 bases and J shed 4 bases, with 6 bases lying between them. Germline CDR1 MNHEY, CDR2 SMNVEV (reference sequence). There are 12 residues in the CDR3.

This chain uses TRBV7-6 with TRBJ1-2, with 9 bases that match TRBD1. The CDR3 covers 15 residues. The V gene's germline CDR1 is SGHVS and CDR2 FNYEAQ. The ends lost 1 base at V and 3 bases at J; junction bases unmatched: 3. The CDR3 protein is CASSLGTGVDYGYTF. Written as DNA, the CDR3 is TGTGCCAGCAGCTTAGGGACAGGGGTCGACTATGGCTACACCTTC.

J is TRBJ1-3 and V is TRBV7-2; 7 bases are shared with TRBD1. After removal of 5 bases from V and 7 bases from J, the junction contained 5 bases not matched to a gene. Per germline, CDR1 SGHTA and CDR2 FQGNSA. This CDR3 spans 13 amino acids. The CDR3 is CASSGKQGNTIYF. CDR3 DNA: TGTGCCAGCAGCGGCAAACAGGGGAACACCATATATTTT.

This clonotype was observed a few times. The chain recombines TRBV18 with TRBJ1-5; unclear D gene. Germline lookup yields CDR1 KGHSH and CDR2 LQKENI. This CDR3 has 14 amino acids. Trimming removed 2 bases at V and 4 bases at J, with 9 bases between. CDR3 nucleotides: TGTGCCAGCTCACCAGGGGTGACAAATCAGCCCCAGCATTTT. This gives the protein CASSPGVTNQPQHF.

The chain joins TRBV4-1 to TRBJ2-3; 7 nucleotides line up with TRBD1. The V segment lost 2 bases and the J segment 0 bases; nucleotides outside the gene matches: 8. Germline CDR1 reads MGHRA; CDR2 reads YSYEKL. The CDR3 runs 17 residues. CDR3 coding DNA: TGCGCCAGCAGCCAATATAGGGGACAGCAAAGCACAGATACGCAGTATTTT. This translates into CASSQYRGQQSTDTQYF.

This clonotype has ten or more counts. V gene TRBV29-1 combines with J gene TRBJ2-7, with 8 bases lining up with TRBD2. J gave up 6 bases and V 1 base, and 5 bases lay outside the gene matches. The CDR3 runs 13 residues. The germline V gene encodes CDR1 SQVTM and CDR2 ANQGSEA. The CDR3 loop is CSVEGREVGEQYF. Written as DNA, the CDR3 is TGCAGCGTTGAAGGGCGGGAGGTTGGCGAGCAGTACTTC.

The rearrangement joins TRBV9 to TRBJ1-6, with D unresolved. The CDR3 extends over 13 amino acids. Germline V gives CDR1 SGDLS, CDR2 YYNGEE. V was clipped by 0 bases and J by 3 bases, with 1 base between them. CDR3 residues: CASSVGYNSPLHF. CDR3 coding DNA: TGTGCCAGCAGCGTAGGCTATAATTCACCCCTCCACTTT.

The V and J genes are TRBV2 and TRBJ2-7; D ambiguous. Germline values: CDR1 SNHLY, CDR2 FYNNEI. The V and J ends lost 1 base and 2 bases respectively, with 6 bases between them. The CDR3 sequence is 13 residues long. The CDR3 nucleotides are TGTGCCAGCAGTGAAGGCCTGGCCTACGAGCAGTACTTC. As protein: CASSEGLAYEQYF. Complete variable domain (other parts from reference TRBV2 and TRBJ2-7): EPEVTQTPSHQVTQMGQEVILRCVPISNHLYFYWYRQILGQKVEFLVSFYNNEISEKSEIFDDQFSVERPDGSNFTLKIRSTKLEDSAMYFCASSEGLAYEQYFGPGTRLTVT.

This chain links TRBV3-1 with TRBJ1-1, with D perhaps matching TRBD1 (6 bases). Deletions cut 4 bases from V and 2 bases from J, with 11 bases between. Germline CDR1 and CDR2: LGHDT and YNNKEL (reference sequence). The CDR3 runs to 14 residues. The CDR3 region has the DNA TGTGCCAGCAGCCCCTTCAGGGGCAACACTGAAGCTTTCTTT. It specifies CASSPFRGNTEAFF.

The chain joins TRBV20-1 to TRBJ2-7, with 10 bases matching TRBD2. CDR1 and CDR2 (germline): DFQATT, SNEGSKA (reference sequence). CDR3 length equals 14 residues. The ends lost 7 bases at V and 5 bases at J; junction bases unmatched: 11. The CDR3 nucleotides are TGCAGTGTATTCCCGCTAGCGGGAGACGACGAGCAGTACTTC. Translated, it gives CSVFPLAGDDEQYF.

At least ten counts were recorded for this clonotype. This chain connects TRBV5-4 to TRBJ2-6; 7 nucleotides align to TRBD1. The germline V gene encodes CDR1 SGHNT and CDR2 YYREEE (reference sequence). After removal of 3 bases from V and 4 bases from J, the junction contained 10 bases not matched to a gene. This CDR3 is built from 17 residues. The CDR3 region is CASSSQGLALGANVLTF. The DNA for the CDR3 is TGTGCCAGCAGCTCACAGGGGTTAGCTCTGGGGGCCAACGTCCTGACTTTC.

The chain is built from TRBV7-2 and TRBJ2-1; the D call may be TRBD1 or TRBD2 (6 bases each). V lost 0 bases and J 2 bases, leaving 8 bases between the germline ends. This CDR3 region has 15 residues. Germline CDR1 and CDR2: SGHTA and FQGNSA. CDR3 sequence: CASSLAGGTYNEQFF. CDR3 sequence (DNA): TGTGCCAGCAGCTTAGCGGGGGGCACCTACAATGAGCAGTTCTTC.

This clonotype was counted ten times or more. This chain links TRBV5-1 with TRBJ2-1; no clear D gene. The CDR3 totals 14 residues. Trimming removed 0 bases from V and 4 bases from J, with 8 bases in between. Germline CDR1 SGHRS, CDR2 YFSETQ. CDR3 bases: TGCGCCAGCAGCTTGGCCCAGTCTTACAATGAGCAGTTCTTC. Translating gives CASSLAQSYNEQFF. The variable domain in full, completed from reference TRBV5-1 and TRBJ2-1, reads KAGVTQTPRYLIKTRGQQVTLSCSPISGHRSVSWYQQTPGQGLQFLFEYFSETQRNKGNFPGRFSGRQFSNSRSEMNVSTLELGDSALYLCASSLAQSYNEQFFGPGTRLTVL.

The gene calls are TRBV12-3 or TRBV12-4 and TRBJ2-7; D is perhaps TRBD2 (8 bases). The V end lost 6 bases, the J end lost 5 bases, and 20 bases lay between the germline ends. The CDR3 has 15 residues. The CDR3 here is CASSLPGGGLDEQYF. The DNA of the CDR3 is TGTGCCAGCAGCCTCCCGGGAGGGGGCTTGGACGAGCAGTACTTC.

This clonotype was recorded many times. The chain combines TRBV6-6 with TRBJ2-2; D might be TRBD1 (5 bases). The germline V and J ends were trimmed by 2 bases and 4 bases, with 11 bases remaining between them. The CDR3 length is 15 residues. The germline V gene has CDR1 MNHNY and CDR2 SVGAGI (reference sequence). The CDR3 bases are TGTGCCAGCAGTTACGGGCAGGGCGCCACCGGGGAGCTGTTTTTT. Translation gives CASSYGQGATGELFF.

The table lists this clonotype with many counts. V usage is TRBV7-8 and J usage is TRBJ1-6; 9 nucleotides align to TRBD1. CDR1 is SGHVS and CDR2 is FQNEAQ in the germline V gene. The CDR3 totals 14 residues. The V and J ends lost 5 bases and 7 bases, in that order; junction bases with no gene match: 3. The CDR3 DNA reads TGTGCCAGCAGCCGGGACAGGGAGAATTCACCCCTCCACTTT. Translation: CASSRDRENSPLHF.

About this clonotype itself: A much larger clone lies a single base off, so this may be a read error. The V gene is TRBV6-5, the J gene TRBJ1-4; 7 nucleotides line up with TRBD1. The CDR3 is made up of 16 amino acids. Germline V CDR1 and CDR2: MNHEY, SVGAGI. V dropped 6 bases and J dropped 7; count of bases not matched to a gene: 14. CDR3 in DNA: TGTGCCAGCAGATACAACACAGGGGTGGATGGTGAAAAACTGTTTTTT. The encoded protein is CASRYNTGVDGEKLFF.

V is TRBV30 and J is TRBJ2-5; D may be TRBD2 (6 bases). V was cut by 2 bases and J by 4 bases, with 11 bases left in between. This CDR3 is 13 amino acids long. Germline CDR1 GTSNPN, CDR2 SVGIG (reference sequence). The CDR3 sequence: CAWSSGGVETQYF. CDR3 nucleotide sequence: TGTGCCTGGAGTTCCGGAGGGGTAGAGACCCAGTACTTC.

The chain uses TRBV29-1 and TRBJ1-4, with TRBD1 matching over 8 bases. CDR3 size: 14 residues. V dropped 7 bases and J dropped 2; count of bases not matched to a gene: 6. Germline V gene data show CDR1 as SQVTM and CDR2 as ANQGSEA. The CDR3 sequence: CSDQGAMTNEKLFF. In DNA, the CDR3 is TGCAGCGACCAGGGGGCTATGACTAATGAAAAACTGTTTTTT.

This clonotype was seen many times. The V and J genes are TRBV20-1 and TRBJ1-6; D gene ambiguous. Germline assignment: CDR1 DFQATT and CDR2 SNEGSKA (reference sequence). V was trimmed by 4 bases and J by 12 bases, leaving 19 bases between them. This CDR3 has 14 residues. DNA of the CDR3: TGCAGTGCTAACCGGGCCCAGATAGAGATACCCCTCCACTTT. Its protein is CSANRAQIEIPLHF.